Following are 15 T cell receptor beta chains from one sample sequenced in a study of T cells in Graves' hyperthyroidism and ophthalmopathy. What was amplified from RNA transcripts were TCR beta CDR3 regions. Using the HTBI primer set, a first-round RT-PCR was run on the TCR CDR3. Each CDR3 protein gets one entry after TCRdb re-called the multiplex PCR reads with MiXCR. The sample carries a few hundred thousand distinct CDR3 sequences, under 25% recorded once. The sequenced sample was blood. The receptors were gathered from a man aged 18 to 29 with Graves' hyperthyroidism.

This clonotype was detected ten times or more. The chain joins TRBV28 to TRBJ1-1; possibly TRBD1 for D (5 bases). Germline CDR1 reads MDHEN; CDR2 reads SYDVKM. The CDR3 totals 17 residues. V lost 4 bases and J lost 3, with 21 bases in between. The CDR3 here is CASSSGRYFRYDTEAFF. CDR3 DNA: TGTGCCAGCAGTTCGGGACGGTATTTTCGTTATGACACTGAAGCTTTCTTT.

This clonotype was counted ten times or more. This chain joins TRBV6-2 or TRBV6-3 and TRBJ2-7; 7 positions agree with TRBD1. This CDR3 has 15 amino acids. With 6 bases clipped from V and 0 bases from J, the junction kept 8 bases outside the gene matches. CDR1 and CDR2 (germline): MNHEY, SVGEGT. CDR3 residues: CASRIPGQPSYEQYF. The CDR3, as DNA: TGTGCCAGCAGAATACCGGGACAGCCCTCCTACGAGCAGTACTTC.

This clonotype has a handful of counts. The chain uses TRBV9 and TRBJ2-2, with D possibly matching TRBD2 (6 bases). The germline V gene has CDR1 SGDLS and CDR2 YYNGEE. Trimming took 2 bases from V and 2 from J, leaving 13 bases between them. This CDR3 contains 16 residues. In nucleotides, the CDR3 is TGTGCCAGCAGCGTCTACGGGGGAGATAACACCGGGGAGCTGTTTTTT. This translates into CASSVYGGDNTGELFF.

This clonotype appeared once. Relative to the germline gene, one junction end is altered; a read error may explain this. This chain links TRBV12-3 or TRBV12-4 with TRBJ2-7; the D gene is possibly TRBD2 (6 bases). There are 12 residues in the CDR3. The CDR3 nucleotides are TGTGCCAGCAGTCCCCGGGGGTACGAGCAGTGCTTC. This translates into CASSPRGYEQCF.

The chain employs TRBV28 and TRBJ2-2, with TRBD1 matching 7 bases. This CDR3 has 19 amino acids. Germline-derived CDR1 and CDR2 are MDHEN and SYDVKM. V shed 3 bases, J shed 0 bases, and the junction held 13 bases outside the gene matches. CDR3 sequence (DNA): TGTGCCAGCAGTTTCGGACACCTTTCAGGGGGACCGAACACCGGGGAGCTGTTTTTT. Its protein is CASSFGHLSGGPNTGELFF.

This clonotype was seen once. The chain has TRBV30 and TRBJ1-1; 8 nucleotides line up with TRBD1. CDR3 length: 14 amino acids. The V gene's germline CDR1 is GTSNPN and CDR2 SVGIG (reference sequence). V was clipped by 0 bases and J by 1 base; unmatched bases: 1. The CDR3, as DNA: TGTGCCTGGAGTGTTCAGGGGGCGAACACTGAAGCTTTCTTT. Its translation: CAWSVQGANTEAFF.

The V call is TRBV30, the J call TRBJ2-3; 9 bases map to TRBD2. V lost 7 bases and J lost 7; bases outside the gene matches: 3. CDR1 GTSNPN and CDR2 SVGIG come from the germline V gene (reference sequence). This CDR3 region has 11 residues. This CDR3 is CASGTSNTQYF. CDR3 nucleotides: TGTGCCTCCGGGACTAGCAATACGCAGTATTTT.

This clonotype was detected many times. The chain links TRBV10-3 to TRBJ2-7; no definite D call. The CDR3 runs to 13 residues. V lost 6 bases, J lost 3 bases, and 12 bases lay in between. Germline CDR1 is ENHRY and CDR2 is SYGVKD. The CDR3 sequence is CAIRERPLYEQYF. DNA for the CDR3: TGTGCCATCAGGGAACGGCCCCTCTACGAGCAGTACTTC.

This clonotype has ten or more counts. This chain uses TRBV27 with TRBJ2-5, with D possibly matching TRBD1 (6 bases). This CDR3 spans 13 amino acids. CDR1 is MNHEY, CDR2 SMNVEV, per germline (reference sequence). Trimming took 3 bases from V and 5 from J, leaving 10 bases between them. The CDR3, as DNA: TGTGCCAGCAGTTTTACAGGGATGGAGACCCAGTACTTC. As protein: CASSFTGMETQYF.

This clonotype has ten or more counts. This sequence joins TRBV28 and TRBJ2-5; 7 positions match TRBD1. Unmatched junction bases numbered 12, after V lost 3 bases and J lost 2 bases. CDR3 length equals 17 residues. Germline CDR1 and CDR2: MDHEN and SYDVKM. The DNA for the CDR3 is TGTGCCAGCAGTTTGGTGGGAATAGGGACAGCACAAGAGACCCAGTACTTC. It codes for CASSLVGIGTAQETQYF. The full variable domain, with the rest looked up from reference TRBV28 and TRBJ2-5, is DVKVTQSSRYLVKRTGEKVFLECVQDMDHENMFWYRQDPGLGLRLIYFSYDVKMKEKGDIPEGYSVSREKKERFSLILESASTNQTSMYLCASSLVGIGTAQETQYFGPGTRLLVL.

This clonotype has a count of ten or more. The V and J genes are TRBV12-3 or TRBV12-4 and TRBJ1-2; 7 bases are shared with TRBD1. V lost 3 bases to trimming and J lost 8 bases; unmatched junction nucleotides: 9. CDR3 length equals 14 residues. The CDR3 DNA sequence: TGTGCCAGCAGTTTCCTCACGAGGGGGCACGGCTACACCTTC. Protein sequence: CASSFLTRGHGYTF.

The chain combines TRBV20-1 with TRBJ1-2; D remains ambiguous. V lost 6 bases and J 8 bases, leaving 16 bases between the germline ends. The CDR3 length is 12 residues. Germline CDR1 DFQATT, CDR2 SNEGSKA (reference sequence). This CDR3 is CSATVGGGGYTF. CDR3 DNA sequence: TGCAGTGCCACGGTGGGTGGTGGCGGCTACACCTTC.

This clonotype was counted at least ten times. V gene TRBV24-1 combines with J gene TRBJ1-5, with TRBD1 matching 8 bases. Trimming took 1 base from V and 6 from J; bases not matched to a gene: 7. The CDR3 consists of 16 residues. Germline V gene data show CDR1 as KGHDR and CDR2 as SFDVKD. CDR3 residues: CATSDFAQGDGQPQHF. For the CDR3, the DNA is TGTGCCACCAGTGATTTCGCACAGGGGGATGGTCAGCCCCAGCATTTT.

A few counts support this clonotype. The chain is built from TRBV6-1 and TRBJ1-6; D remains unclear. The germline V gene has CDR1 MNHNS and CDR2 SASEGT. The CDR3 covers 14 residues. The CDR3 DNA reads TGTGCTACACGCGATCCGGGCAAGGGTTCACCCCTCCACTTT. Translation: CATRDPGKGSPLHF.

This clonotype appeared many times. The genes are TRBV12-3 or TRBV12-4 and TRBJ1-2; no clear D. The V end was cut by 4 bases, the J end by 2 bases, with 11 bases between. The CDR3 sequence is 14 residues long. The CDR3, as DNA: TGTGCCAGCAGTTCCGGCGGTGTGAACTATGGCTACACCTTC. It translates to CASSSGGVNYGYTF.